These 3 T cell receptor beta chains originate from one sample sequenced in a study of T cell repertoires in cytomegalovirus infection. The antigens for these receptors are not known. MiXCR was run by TCRdb on the reads, yielding one entry per CDR3 protein. The sample has roughly 990,000 distinct CDR3 sequences, 30% to 40% seen once; the top ten hold around 15%. Sequenced here: cultured CD8+ T cells from PBMCs, sampled from culture after CMV antigen stimulation. The receptors shown here come from a human donor in good health (CMV status not recorded). Some clones in this sample may be carry-over from other donors' samples.

At least ten counts were recorded for this clonotype. The chain couples TRBV6-5 to TRBJ1-1; D gene ambiguous. The V gene lost 3 bases and the J gene lost 2 bases, with 7 bases spanning the gap. Looked up from germline, CDR1 is MNHEY and CDR2 is SVGAGI. The CDR3 has 13 amino acids. The CDR3 spells CASSYSTNTEAFF. CDR3 coding DNA: TGTGCCAGCAGTTATAGCACAAACACTGAAGCTTTCTTT.

V is TRBV6-2 or TRBV6-3 and J is TRBJ2-1, with TRBD1 as a possible D gene (6 bases). This CDR3 has 16 amino acids. V gave up 7 bases and J gave up 8 bases, with 24 bases separating them. CDR1 and CDR2 (germline): MNHEY, SVGEGT. The DNA of the CDR3 is TGTGCCAGCAATACCCCAGGGGTCATTGGGTCCGATGAGCAGTTCTTC. Residues: CASNTPGVIGSDEQFF.

There are many counts of this clonotype. The CDR3 DNA is TGTGCCAGCAGCTTAATACCCGCGGAGACCCAGTACTTC. Translating it yields CASSLIPAETQYF. The V gene is TRBV7-2, the J gene TRBJ2-5; D is unclear. Trimming took off 2 bases at V and 5 bases at J, with 9 bases between the two ends. Germline-derived CDR1 and CDR2 are SGHTA and FQGNSA. This CDR3 spans 13 amino acids.